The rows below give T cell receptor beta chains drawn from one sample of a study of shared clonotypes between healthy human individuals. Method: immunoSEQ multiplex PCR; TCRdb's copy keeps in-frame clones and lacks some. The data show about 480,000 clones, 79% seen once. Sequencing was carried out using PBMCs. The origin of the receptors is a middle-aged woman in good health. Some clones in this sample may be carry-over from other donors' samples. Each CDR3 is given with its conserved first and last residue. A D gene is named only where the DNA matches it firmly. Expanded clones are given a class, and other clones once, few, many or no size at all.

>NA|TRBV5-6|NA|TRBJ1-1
CASSPLDENTEAFF
TGTGCCAGCAGCCCTCTGGACGAGAACACTGAAGCTTTCTTT
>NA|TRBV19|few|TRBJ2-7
CASSMIDTYEQYF
TGTGCCAGTAGTATGATAGACACCTACGAGCAGTACTTC
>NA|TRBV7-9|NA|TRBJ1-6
CASSLTPTEPSPLHF
TGTGCCAGCAGCTTGACCCCGACAGAGCCTTCACCCCTCCACTTT
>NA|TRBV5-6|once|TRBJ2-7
CASSSRPGAWVYEQYF
TGTGCCAGCAGCTCCCGACCCGGGGCCTGGGTTTACGAGCAGTACTTC
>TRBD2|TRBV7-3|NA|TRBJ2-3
CASSSGRTSPDTQYF
TGTGCCAGCAGCTCGGGGCGGACTAGCCCAGATACGCAGTATTTT
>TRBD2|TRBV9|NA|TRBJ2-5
CASSVGGTSGETQYF
TGTGCCAGCAGCGTCGGGGGGACTAGCGGCGAGACCCAGTACTTC
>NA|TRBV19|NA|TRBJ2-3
CASRPSRVYTDTQYF
TGTGCCAGTAGGCCCTCCCGGGTCTACACAGATACGCAGTATTTT
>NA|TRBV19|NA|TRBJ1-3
CASSSQDLSGNTIYF
TGTGCCAGTAGCTCCCAGGACCTCTCTGGAAACACCATATATTTT
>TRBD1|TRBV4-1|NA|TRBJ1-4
CASSQAGRDRGEKLFF
TGCGCCAGCAGCCAAGCGGGGCGGGACAGAGGGGAAAAACTGTTTTTT
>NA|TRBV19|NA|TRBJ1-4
CASRRPSNEKLFF
TGTGCCAGTAGGCGCCCCTCTAATGAAAAACTGTTTTTT
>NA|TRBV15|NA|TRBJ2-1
CATSRDLRSHNEQFF
TGTGCCACCAGCAGAGATCTCAGAAGCCACAATGAGCAGTTCTTC
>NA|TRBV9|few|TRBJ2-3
CASSAGSGGIGDTQYF
TGTGCCAGCAGCGCCGGGAGTGGGGGGATAGGCGATACGCAGTATTTT
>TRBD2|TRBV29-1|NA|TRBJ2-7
CSVQTSGASYEQYF
TGCAGCGTTCAGACTAGCGGGGCCTCCTACGAGCAGTACTTC
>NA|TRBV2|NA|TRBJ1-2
CASSEVLSGGYTF
TGTGCCAGCAGTGAAGTTCTGAGTGGCGGCTACACCTTC
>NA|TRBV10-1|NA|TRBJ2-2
CASSEEDGPTGELFF
TGCGCCAGCAGTGAGGAGGACGGACCCACCGGGGAGCTGTTTTTT
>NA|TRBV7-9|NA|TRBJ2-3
CASNKRHGADTQYF
TGTGCCAGCAATAAGCGGCACGGGGCAGATACGCAGTATTTT
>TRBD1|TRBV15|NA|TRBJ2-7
CATSSGTGTYEQYF
TGTGCCACCAGCAGCGGGACAGGGACCTACGAGCAGTACTTC
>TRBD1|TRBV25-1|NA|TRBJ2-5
CASSEFQGVVETQYF
TGTGCCAGCAGTGAATTTCAGGGGGTGGTAGAGACCCAGTACTTC
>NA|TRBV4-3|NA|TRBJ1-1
CASSRAVTLNTEAFF
TGCGCCAGCAGCCGGGCAGTGACACTGAACACTGAAGCTTTCTTT
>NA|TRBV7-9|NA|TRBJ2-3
CASSLYKGSTDTQYF
TGTGCCAGCAGCTTATATAAGGGCAGCACAGATACGCAGTATTTT
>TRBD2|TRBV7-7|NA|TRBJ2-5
CASSPGGTRTAETQYF
TGTGCCAGCAGCCCCGGAGGGACTAGGACCGCCGAGACCCAGTACTTC
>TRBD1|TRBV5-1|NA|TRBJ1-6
CASSLRPGQGSVSPLHF
TGCGCCAGCAGCCTGAGACCTGGACAGGGGAGCGTATCACCCCTCCACTTT
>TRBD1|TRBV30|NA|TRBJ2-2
CAWTGTGDTGELFF
TGTGCCTGGACCGGGACAGGGGACACCGGGGAGCTGTTTTTT
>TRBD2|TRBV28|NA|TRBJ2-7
CASSALAGAYEQYF
TGTGCCAGCAGTGCCCTAGCGGGAGCCTACGAGCAGTACTTC
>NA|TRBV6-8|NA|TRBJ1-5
CASSRTARGNQPQHF
TGTGCCAGCAGCCGGACAGCTAGAGGCAATCAGCCCCAGCATTTT
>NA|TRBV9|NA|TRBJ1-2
CASSVDNYGYTF
TGTGCCAGCAGCGTAGACAACTATGGCTACACCTTC
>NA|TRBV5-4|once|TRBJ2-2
CASSLPGTGELFF
TGTGCCAGCAGCTTGCCGGGCACCGGGGAGCTGTTTTTT
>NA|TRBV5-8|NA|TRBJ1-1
CASSLRGRDTEAFF
TGTGCCAGCAGCTTGCGGGGCAGAGACACTGAAGCTTTCTTT
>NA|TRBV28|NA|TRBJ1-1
CASGVGQRNTEAFF
TGTGCCTCCGGCGTAGGGCAGAGAAACACTGAAGCTTTCTTT
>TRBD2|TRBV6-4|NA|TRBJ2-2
CASSLTSGSVGELFF
TGTGCCAGCAGCCTGACTAGCGGGAGTGTCGGGGAGCTGTTTTTT
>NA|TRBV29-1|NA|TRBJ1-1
CSVRQEMNTEAFF
TGCAGCGTTCGACAGGAGATGAACACTGAAGCTTTCTTT
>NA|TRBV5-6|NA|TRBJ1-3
CASSPGGGNTIYF
TGTGCCAGCAGCCCGGGGGGTGGAAACACCATATATTTT
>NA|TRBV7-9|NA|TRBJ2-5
CASSLVAFQETQYF
TGTGCCAGCAGCTTAGTGGCTTTCCAAGAGACCCAGTACTTC
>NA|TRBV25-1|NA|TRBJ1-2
CASSDTGAYYGYTF
TGTGCCAGCAGTGATACGGGCGCCTACTATGGCTACACCTTC
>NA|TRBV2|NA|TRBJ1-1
CASSEAAGRGAFF
TGTGCCAGCAGTGAAGCCGCAGGGCGTGGGGCTTTCTTT
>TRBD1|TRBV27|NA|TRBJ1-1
CASSPDRGRRNTEAFF
TGTGCCAGCAGTCCGGACAGGGGAAGGAGGAACACTGAAGCTTTCTTT
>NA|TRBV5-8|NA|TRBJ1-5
CASGGYGNQPQHF
TGTGCCAGCGGGGGGTATGGCAATCAGCCCCAGCATTTT
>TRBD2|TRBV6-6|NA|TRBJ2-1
CASTASGRVTYNEQFF
TGTGCCAGCACGGCGAGCGGGAGGGTAACCTACAATGAGCAGTTCTTC
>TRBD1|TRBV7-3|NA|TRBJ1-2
CASSPHQQGAVGGYTF
TGTGCCAGCAGCCCCCATCAACAGGGGGCCGTAGGTGGCTACACCTTC
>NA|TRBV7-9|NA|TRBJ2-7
CASSLGQGGSYEQYF
TGTGCCAGCAGCTTAGGCCAGGGGGGCTCCTACGAGCAGTACTTC
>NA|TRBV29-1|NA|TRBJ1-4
CSVETDSEKLFF
TGCAGCGTTGAAACAGACAGCGAAAAACTGTTTTTT
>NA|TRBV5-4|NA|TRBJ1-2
CASSPPAAGGYTF
TGTGCCAGCAGCCCCCCGGCCGCCGGCGGCTACACCTTC
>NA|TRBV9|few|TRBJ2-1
CASSSDPYNEQFF
TGTGCCAGCAGCTCTGACCCATACAATGAGCAGTTCTTC
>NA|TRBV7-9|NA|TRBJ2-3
CASSFEGMGTDTQYF
TGTGCCAGCAGCTTTGAGGGAATGGGCACAGATACGCAGTATTTT
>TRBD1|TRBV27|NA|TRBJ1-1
CASSDYDRATEAFF
TGTGCCAGCAGCGACTACGACAGGGCCACTGAAGCTTTCTTT
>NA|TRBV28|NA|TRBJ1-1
CASSGTLYMNTEAFF
TGTGCCAGCAGCGGGACACTTTATATGAACACTGAAGCTTTCTTT
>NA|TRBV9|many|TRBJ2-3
CASSARTDTQYF
TGTGCCAGCAGCGCCCGCACAGATACGCAGTATTTT
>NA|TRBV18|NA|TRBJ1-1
CASSPKAGGGTEAFF
TGTGCCAGCTCACCAAAGGCAGGAGGCGGCACTGAAGCTTTCTTT
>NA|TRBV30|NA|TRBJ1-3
CAWSVGFSGNTIYF
TGTGCCTGGAGTGTGGGGTTCTCTGGAAACACCATATATTTT
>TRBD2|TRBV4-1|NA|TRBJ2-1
CASSRSGLAGDYNEQFF
TGCGCCAGCAGCCGCTCGGGACTAGCGGGAGACTACAATGAGCAGTTCTTC
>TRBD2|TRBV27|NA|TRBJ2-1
CASSLIREAEQFF
TGTGCCAGCAGTCTAATACGGGAGGCTGAGCAGTTCTTC
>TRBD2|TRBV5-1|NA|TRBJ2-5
CASGLVEETQYF
TGCGCCAGCGGACTAGTCGAAGAGACCCAGTACTTC
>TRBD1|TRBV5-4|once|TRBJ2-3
CASSSGTGPDTQYF
TGTGCCAGCAGCTCGGGGACAGGCCCTGATACGCAGTATTTT
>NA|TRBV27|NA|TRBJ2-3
CASSRTPQGWTDTQYF
TGTGCCAGCAGTCGAACCCCGCAGGGGTGGACAGATACGCAGTATTTT